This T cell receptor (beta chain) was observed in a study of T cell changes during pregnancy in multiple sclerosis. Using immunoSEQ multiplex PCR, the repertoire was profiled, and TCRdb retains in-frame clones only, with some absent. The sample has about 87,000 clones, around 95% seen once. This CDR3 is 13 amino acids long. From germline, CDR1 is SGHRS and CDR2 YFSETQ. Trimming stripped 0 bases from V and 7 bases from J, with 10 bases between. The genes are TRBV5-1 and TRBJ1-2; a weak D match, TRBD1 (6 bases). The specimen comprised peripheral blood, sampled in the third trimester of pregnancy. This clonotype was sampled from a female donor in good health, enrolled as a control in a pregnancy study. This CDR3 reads CASSLESGAGYTF. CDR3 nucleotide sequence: TGCGCCAGCAGCTTGGAGTCAGGGGCTGGCTACACCTTC.